This passage covers 3 T cell receptor beta chains from one sample sequenced in a study of blood T cells in healthy people across ages. The use of a sample-barcoded 5' primer and a J-beta primer mix characterized a second PCR of about 7 to 12 cycles. Each CDR3 protein is one row after TCRdb ran MiXCR on the 5' RACE reads. This table holds about 830,000 distinct CDR3 sequences, less than 80% found once. Material: blood. The receptors come from a man between 25 and 39 years old in good health.

The J gene is TRBJ2-1, the V gene TRBV18; D could derive from TRBD1 or TRBD2 (6 bases each). Deletions cut 0 bases from V and 7 bases from J, with 13 bases between. The CDR3 spans 15 residues. CDR1 and CDR2 (germline): KGHSH, LQKENI. This CDR3 is CASSPPSGAGNEQFF. CDR3 nucleotide sequence: TGTGCCAGCTCACCACCATCAGGGGCGGGGAATGAGCAGTTCTTC.

The rearrangement links TRBV4-1 to TRBJ2-5, with D uncertain. CDR1 and CDR2 (germline): MGHRA, YSYEKL. The CDR3 totals 13 residues. V was clipped by 0 bases and J by 2 bases, with 4 bases between them. The CDR3 is CASSQETQETQYF. The CDR3 nucleotides read TGCGCCAGCAGCCAAGAGACGCAAGAGACCCAGTACTTC.

The V and J genes are TRBV18 and TRBJ1-1, with 7 nucleotides matching TRBD1. V dropped 0 bases and J dropped 1; count of bases not matched to a gene: 5. Germline loops: CDR1 KGHSH, CDR2 LQKENI. The CDR3 length is 16 residues. Here the CDR3 DNA reads TGTGCCAGCTCACCACCGGTGGGGACAGAGAACACTGAAGCTTTCTTT. Translation: CASSPPVGTENTEAFF. The full variable domain, its missing parts supplied by reference TRBV18 and TRBJ1-1, is NAGVMQNPRHLVRRRGQEARLRCSPMKGHSHVYWYRQLPEEGLKFMVYLQKENIIDESGMPKERFSAEFPKEGPSILRIQQVVRGDSAAYFCASSPPVGTENTEAFFGQGTRLTVV.